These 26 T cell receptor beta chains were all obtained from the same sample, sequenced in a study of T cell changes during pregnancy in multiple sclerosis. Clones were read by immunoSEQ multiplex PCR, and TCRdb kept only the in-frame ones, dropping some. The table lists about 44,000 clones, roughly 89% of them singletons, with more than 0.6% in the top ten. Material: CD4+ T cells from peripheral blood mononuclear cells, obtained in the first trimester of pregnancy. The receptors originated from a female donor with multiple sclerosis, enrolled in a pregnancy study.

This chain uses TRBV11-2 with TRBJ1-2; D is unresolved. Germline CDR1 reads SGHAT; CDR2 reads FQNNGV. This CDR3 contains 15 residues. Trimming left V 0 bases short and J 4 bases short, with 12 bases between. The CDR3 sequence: CASSLDRSTIYGYTF. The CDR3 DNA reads TGTGCCAGCAGCTTAGACCGCTCTACCATCTATGGCTACACCTTC.

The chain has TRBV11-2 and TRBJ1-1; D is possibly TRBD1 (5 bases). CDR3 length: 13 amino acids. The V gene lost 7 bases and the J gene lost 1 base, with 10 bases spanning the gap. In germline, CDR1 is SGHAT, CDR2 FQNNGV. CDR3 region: CASKGHSNTEAFF. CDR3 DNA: TGTGCCAGCAAGGGGCATTCGAACACTGAAGCTTTCTTT.

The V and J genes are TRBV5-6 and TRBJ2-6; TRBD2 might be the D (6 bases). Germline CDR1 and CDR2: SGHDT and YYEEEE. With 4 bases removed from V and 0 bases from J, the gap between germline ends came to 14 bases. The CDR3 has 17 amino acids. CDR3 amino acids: CASSLTAGTSGANVLTF. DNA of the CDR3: TGTGCCAGCAGCCTGACTGCGGGGACCTCTGGGGCCAACGTCCTGACTTTC.

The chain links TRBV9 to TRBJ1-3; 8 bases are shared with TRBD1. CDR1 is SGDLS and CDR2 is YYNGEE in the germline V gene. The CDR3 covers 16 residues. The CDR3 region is CASGVGQGQTGNTIYF. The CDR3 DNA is TGTGCAAGTGGAGTCGGACAGGGACAGACTGGAAACACCATATATTTT.

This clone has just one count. The CDR3 nucleotides read TGTGCCAGCAGCGTAAAGGGGGCAGGGGGCACAGATACGCAGTATTTT. Translated, it gives CASSVKGAGGTDTQYF. The gene calls are TRBV9 and TRBJ2-3; the match to TRBD1 covers 7 bases. Germline assignment: CDR1 SGDLS and CDR2 YYNGEE. The CDR3 is 16 residues long. V lost 1 base to trimming and J lost 1 base; unmatched junction nucleotides: 6.

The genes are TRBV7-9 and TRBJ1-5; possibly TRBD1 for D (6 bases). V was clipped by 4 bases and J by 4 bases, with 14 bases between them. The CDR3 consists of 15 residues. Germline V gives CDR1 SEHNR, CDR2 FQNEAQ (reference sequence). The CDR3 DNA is TGTGCCAGCAGCTCCTCGCAGGGGTGGAATCAGCCCCAGCATTTT. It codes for CASSSSQGWNQPQHF.

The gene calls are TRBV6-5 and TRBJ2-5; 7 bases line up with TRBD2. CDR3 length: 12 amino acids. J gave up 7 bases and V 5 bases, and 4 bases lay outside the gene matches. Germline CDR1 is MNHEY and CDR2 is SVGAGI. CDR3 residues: CASSGTTGTQYF. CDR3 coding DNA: TGTGCCAGCAGTGGGACTACCGGGACCCAGTACTTC.

CDR3 bases: TGCGCCAGCAGTCAACCGACAGAGGCAAACTATGGCTACACCTTC. This codes for CASSQPTEANYGYTF. This chain links TRBV23-1 with TRBJ1-2, with D possibly matching TRBD1 (5 bases). TRBV23-1 is labeled an ORF, and its function is uncertain. Trimming took 2 bases from V and 2 from J, leaving 12 bases between them. This CDR3 is 15 amino acids long.

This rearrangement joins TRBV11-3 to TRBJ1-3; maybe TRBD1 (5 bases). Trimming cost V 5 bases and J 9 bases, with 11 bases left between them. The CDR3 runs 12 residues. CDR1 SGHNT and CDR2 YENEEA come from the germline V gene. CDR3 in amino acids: CASSIPGGTIYF. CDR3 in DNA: TGTGCCAGCAGCATTCCGGGGGGCACCATATATTTT. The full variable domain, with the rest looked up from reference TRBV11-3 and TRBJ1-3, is EAGVVQSPRYKIIEKKQPVAFWCNPISGHNTLYWYLQNLGQGPELLIRYENEEAVDDSQLPKDRFSAERLKGVDSTLKIQPAELGDSAVYLCASSIPGGTIYFGEGSWLTVV.

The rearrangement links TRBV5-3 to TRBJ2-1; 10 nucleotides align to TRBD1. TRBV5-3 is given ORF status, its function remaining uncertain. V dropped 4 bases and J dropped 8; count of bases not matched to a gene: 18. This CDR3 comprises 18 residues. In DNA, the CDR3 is TGTGCCAGAAGCCCACAAAGCTTTCGGGGACAGGGGAGGGATGAGCAGTTCTTC. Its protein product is CARSPQSFRGQGRDEQFF.

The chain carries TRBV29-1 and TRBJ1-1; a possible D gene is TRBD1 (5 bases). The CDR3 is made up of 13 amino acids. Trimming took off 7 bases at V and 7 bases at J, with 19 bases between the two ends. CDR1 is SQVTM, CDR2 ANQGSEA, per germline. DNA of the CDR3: TGCAGCGGTTTGTTATCGGGACTGGGTGAAGCTTTCTTT. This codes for CSGLLSGLGEAFF.

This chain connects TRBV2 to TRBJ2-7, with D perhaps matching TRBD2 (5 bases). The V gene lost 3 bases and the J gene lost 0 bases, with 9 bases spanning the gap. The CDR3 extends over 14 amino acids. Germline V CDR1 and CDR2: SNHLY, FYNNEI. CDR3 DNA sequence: TGTGCCAGCAGTGACCCCGGGATCTCCTACGAGCAGTACTTC. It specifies CASSDPGISYEQYF.

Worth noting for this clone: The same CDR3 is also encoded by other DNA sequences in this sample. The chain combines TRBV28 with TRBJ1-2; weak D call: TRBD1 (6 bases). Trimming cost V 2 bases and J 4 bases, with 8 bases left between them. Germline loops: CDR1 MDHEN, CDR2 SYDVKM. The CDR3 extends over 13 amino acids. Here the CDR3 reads CASSLTGTYGYTF. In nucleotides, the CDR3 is TGTGCCAGCAGTTTAACAGGGACCTATGGCTACACCTTC.

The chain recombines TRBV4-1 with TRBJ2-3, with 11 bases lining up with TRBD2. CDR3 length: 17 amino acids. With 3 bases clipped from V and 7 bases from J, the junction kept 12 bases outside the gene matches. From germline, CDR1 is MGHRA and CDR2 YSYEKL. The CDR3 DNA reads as TGCGCCAGCAGCCACATCTCGGGACTAGCGGTAGCCTATACGCAGTATTTT. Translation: CASSHISGLAVAYTQYF.

This chain's CDR3 is CASSYDRSRGTGELFF. CDR3 in DNA: TGTGCCAGCAGTTACGACAGGAGCCGGGGCACCGGGGAGCTGTTTTTT. The V gene is TRBV6-5, the J gene TRBJ2-2, with D perhaps matching TRBD1 (6 bases). The CDR3 covers 16 residues. The germline V and J ends were trimmed by 2 bases and 4 bases, with 14 bases remaining between them. Germline V gene sequence: CDR1 MNHEY, CDR2 SVGAGI.

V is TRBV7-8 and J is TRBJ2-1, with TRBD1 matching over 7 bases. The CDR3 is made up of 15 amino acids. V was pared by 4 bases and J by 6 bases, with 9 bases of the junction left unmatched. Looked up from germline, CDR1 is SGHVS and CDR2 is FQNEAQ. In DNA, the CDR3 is TGTGCCAGCAGCTCTACAGGGGAGCTGGGCAATGAGCAGTTCTTC. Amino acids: CASSSTGELGNEQFF.

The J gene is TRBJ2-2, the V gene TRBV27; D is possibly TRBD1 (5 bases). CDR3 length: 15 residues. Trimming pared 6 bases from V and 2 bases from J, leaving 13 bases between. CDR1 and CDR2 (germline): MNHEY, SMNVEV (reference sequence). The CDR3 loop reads CASSLVDTNTGELFF. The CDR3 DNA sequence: TGTGCCAGCAGCCTAGTGGACACCAACACCGGGGAGCTGTTTTTT.

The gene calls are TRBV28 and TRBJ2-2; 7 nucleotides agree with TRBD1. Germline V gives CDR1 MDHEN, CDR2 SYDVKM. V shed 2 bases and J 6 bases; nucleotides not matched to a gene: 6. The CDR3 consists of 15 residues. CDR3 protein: CASSLRGQESGELFF. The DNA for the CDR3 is TGTGCCAGCAGTTTACGAGGACAGGAGTCCGGGGAGCTGTTTTTT.

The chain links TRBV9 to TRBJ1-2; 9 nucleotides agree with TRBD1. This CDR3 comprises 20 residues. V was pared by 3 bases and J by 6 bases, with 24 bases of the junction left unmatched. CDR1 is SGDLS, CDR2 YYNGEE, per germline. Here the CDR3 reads CASSAPASDSPGQGIDGYTF. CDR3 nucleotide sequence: TGTGCCAGCAGCGCACCCGCGAGTGACTCCCCGGGACAGGGAATTGATGGCTACACCTTC.

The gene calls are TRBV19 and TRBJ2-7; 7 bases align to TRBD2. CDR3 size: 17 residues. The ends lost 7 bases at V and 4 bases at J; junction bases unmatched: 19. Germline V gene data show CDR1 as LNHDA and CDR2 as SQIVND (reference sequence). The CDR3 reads CASKSPRALAELYEQYF. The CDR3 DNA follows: TGTGCCAGTAAAAGCCCCCGGGCCCTAGCGGAGCTGTACGAGCAGTACTTC. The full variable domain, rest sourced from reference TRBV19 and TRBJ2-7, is DGGITQSPKYLFRKEGQNVTLSCEQNLNHDAMYWYRQDPGQGLRLIYYSQIVNDFQKGDIAEGYSVSREKKESFPLTVTSAQKNPTAFYLCASKSPRALAELYEQYFGPGTRLTVT.

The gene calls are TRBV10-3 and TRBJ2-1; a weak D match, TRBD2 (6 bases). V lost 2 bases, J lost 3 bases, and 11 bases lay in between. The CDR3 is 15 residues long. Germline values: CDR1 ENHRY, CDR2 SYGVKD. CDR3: CAISEGVGGYNEQFF. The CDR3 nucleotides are TGTGCCATCAGTGAGGGGGTGGGAGGCTACAATGAGCAGTTCTTC.

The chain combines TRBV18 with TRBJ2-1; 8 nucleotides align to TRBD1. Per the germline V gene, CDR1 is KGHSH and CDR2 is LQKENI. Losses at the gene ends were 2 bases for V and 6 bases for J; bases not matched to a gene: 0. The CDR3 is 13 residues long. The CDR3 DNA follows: TGTGCCAGCTCACCAACAGGGGGCAATGAGCAGTTCTTC. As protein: CASSPTGGNEQFF.

The CDR3 sequence is CATKRGGYGYTF. In DNA, the CDR3 is TGTGCCACGAAACGAGGGGGCTATGGCTACACCTTC. The V and J genes are TRBV6-5 and TRBJ1-2, with D perhaps matching TRBD1 (6 bases). The CDR3 covers 12 residues. With 10 bases removed from V and 4 bases from J, the gap between germline ends came to 13 bases. From germline, CDR1 is MNHEY and CDR2 SVGAGI.

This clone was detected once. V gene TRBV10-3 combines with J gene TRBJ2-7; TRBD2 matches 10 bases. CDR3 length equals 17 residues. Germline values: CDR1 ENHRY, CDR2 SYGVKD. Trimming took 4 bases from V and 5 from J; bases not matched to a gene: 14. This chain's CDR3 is CAISGLASGRIVHEQYF. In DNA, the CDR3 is TGTGCCATCAGTGGTCTGGCTAGCGGGAGAATCGTCCACGAGCAGTACTTC.

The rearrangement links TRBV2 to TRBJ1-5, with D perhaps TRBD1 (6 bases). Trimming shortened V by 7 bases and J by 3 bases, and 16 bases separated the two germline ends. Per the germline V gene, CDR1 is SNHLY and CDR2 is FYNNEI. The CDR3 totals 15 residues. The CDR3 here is CASTLEDSYNQPQHF. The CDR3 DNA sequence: TGTGCCAGCACCCTCGAGGACAGCTACAATCAGCCCCAGCATTTT.

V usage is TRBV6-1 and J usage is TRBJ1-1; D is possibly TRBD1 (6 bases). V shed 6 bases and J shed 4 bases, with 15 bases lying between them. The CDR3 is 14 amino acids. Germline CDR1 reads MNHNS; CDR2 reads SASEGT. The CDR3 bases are TGTGCCAGCAGAACGTCAGGGGAGAGCACTGAAGCTTTCTTT. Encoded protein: CASRTSGESTEAFF.